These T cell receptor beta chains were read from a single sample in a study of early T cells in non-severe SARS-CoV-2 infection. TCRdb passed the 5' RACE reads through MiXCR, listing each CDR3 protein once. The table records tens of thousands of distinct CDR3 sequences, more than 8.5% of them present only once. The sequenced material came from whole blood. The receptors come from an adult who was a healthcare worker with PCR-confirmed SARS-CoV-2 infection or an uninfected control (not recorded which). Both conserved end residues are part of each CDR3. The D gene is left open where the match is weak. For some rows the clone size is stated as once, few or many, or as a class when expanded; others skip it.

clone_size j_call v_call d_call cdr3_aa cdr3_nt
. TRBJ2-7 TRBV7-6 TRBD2 CASSGIVAGDNEQYF TGTGCCAGCAGTGGGATCGTAGCGGGAGATAACGAGCAGTACTTC
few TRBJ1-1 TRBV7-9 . CASSLGLDTEAFF TGTGCCAGCAGCTTGGGGTTGGACACTGAAGCTTTCTTT
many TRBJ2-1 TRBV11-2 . CASSPRIGNEQFF TGTGCCAGCAGCCCAAGGATCGGGAATGAGCAGTTCTTC
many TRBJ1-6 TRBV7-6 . CASSSGLGEGDSPLHF TGTGCCAGCAGCTCCGGACTGGGCGAAGGGGATTCACCCCTCCACTTT
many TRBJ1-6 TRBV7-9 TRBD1 CASSTWTGGISPLHF TGTGCCAGCAGCACCTGGACAGGGGGCATTTCACCCCTCCACTTT
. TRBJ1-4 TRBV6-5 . CASSGLGAATNEKLFF TGTGCCAGCAGTGGGTTGGGGGCTGCAACTAATGAAAAACTGTTTTTT
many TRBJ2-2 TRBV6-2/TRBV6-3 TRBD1 CASSYHYAAGGKDGELFF TGTGCCAGCAGCTACCATTATGCGGCAGGGGGCAAGGACGGGGAGCTGTTTTTT
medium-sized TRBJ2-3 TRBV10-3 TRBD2 CAISSSGRGTDTQYF TGTGCCATCAGTTCTAGCGGGAGGGGCACAGATACGCAGTATTTT
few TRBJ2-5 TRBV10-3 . CAISGEETQYF TGTGCCATCAGTGGGGAAGAGACCCAGTACTTC
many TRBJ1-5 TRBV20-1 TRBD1 CSAIPTGKDPYQPQHF TGCAGTGCTATCCCGACAGGGAAAGACCCCTATCAGCCCCAGCATTTT
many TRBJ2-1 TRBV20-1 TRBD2 CSAGAGVPYNEQFF TGCAGTGCCGGAGCGGGAGTCCCCTACAATGAGCAGTTCTTC
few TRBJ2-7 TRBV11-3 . CASSQGGNEQYF TGTGCCAGCAGCCAAGGGGGAAACGAGCAGTACTTC
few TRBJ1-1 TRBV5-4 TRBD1 CASSSDRDAKAEAFF TGTGCCAGCAGCTCGGACAGGGACGCCAAAGCAGAAGCTTTCTTT
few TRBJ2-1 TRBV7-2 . CASSLGSFNEQFF TGTGCCAGCAGCCTGGGATCGTTCAATGAGCAGTTCTTC
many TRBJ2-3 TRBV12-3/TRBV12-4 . CASSSGPRGFTDTQYF TGTGCCAGCAGCTCGGGACCCCGGGGATTCACAGATACGCAGTATTTT
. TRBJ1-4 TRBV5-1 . CASSYGTSEKLFF TGCGCCAGCAGCTACGGGACGTCCGAAAAACTGTTTTTT
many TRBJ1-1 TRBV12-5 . CASGLPLKNTEAFF TGTGCTAGTGGTTTGCCCCTAAAGAACACTGAAGCTTTCTTT
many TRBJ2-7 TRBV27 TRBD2 CASSLYGTSYEQYF TGTGCCAGCAGTTTATACGGGACTAGCTACGAGCAGTACTTC
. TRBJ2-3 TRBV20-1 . CSAGDIQTSTDTQYF TGCAGTGCTGGCGACATCCAGACTAGCACAGATACGCAGTATTTT
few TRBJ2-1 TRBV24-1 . CATSDFSGESPEQFF TGTGCCACCAGTGATTTCAGTGGCGAGAGCCCGGAGCAGTTCTTC
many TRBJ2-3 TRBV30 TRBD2 CAWRRSGRGTDTQYF TGTGCCTGGAGGCGGAGCGGGAGGGGGACAGATACGCAGTATTTT
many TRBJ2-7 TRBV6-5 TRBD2 CASSYRDGRNEQYF TGTGCCAGCAGTTACCGGGACGGGAGGAACGAGCAGTACTTC
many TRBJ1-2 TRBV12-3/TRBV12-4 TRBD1 CATFSQGYGYTF TGTGCCACCTTCTCACAGGGGTATGGCTACACCTTC
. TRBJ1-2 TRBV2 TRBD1 CASSEEGQGGHGYTF TGTGCCAGCAGTGAAGAAGGACAGGGTGGGCATGGCTACACCTTC
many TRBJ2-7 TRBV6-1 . CASSEPGTDYEQYF TGTGCCAGCAGTGAACCCGGGACGGACTACGAGCAGTACTTC
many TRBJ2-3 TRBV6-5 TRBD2 CASSGRAGGRDTQYF TGTGCCAGCAGTGGGAGAGCGGGAGGACGAGATACGCAGTATTTT
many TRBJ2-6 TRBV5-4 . CASSLAGRGTSGANVLTF TGTGCCAGCAGCTTGGCCGGAAGGGGAACCTCTGGGGCCAACGTCCTGACTTTC
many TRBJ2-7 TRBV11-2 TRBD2 CASSSAGTRTSYEQYF TGTGCCAGCAGCTCTGCCGGGACTAGGACTTCATACGAGCAGTACTTC
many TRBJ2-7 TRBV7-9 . CASSWASTHEQYF TGTGCCAGCAGCTGGGCATCGACTCACGAGCAGTACTTC
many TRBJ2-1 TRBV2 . CASIYDPDWSVGQGNEQFF TGTGCCAGCATCTACGACCCAGACTGGTCCGTTGGTCAGGGCAATGAGCAGTTCTTC
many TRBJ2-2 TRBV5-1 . CASSLGGNTGELFF TGCGCCAGCAGCTTAGGCGGAAACACCGGGGAGCTGTTTTTT
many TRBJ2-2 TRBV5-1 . CASSETPVASAGELFF TGCGCCAGCAGCGAGACCCCAGTTGCGTCCGCCGGGGAGCTGTTTTTT
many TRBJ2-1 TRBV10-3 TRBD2 CATTSAGLYNEQFF TGTGCCACCACTAGCGCGGGTCTCTACAATGAGCAGTTCTTC
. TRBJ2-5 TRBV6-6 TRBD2 CASLGSGRPDQETQYF TGTGCCAGCTTGGGTAGCGGGAGGCCCGACCAAGAGACCCAGTACTTC
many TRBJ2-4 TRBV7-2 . CASSLGPGHRYIQYF TGTGCCAGCAGCTTAGGACCCGGACATCGGTACATTCAGTACTTC